This is a list of T cell receptor beta chains from one sample in a study of cytomegalovirus exposure and HLA in healthy donors. Repertoires were generated with immunoSEQ multiplex PCR, while TCRdb's copy carries only in-frame clones and drops some. Here the sample spans 150,000 to 200,000 clones, 65% to 85% being singletons. The material sequenced was PBMCs. The origin of the receptors is a man aged 35 to 55 in good health and CMV-seropositive. The conserved cysteine and the conserved F or W are not part of the CDR3 here. Each record gives: V gene, J gene, clone size, CDR3 protein. Clone size is shown for a subset of rows, as once, few, many or a class of expanded clone.

v_gene: TRBV5-4; j_gene: TRBJ2-1; abundance: .; CDR3aa: ASSLARAGEQF
v_gene: TRBV7-8; j_gene: TRBJ2-7; abundance: .; CDR3aa: ASSLGSGGPYEQY
v_gene: TRBV5-1; j_gene: TRBJ2-2; abundance: .; CDR3aa: ASSLLAGESTLANTGELF
v_gene: TRBV5-1; j_gene: TRBJ2-5; abundance: .; CDR3aa: ASSTGQLQETQY
v_gene: TRBV18; j_gene: TRBJ2-2; abundance: .; CDR3aa: ASSPLGQGGTGELF
v_gene: TRBV9; j_gene: TRBJ1-5; abundance: once; CDR3aa: ASSGQGTYQPQH
v_gene: TRBV29-1; j_gene: TRBJ2-7; abundance: .; CDR3aa: SVSNLSSYEQY
v_gene: TRBV7-6; j_gene: TRBJ2-7; abundance: .; CDR3aa: ASSPGQGAREQY
v_gene: TRBV5-1; j_gene: TRBJ2-7; abundance: .; CDR3aa: ASSLVPFSATGDYEQY
v_gene: TRBV7-3; j_gene: TRBJ2-7; abundance: few; CDR3aa: ASSPRSGRVYEQY
v_gene: TRBV4-2; j_gene: TRBJ2-7; abundance: .; CDR3aa: ASSQGLIGQPYEQY
v_gene: TRBV4-3; j_gene: TRBJ2-6; abundance: .; CDR3aa: ASSQDMRSSGANVLT
v_gene: TRBV5-6; j_gene: TRBJ2-1; abundance: .; CDR3aa: ASSSTGEGNEQF
v_gene: TRBV19; j_gene: TRBJ2-5; abundance: .; CDR3aa: ASSLTGTGKETQY
v_gene: TRBV18; j_gene: TRBJ1-1; abundance: .; CDR3aa: ASSPFGGVDTEAF
v_gene: TRBV6-5; j_gene: TRBJ2-3; abundance: .; CDR3aa: ASSYFGGFSTDTQY
v_gene: TRBV2; j_gene: TRBJ2-3; abundance: .; CDR3aa: ASSNDRDTQY
v_gene: TRBV2; j_gene: TRBJ1-4; abundance: .; CDR3aa: ANTGQGNEKLF
v_gene: TRBV4-3; j_gene: TRBJ2-2; abundance: .; CDR3aa: ASSQDEEREGVGELF
v_gene: TRBV5-1; j_gene: TRBJ2-6; abundance: .; CDR3aa: ASSAADRAPGANVLT
v_gene: TRBV13; j_gene: TRBJ2-1; abundance: .; CDR3aa: ASSLGENPLKF
v_gene: TRBV5-8; j_gene: TRBJ1-2; abundance: .; CDR3aa: ASSLEWRATYGYT
v_gene: TRBV12-2; j_gene: TRBJ2-7; abundance: .; CDR3aa: ASRLEGGVKCDEQY
v_gene: TRBV6-1; j_gene: TRBJ2-5; abundance: .; CDR3aa: ASRAPGTGVETQY
v_gene: TRBV13; j_gene: TRBJ2-5; abundance: .; CDR3aa: ASSSGETQY
v_gene: TRBV2; j_gene: TRBJ2-5; abundance: .; CDR3aa: ASLKEVSGETQY
v_gene: TRBV5-1; j_gene: TRBJ1-1; abundance: .; CDR3aa: ASSPGDGTEAF
v_gene: TRBV30; j_gene: TRBJ2-1; abundance: .; CDR3aa: AWSTGLAGVGGNEQF
v_gene: TRBV28; j_gene: TRBJ1-1; abundance: .; CDR3aa: ASSPGTGVGLPT
v_gene: TRBV9; j_gene: TRBJ2-3; abundance: once; CDR3aa: ASSPRSGGEATDTQY
v_gene: TRBV9; j_gene: TRBJ1-2; abundance: .; CDR3aa: ASSVEQGYGYT